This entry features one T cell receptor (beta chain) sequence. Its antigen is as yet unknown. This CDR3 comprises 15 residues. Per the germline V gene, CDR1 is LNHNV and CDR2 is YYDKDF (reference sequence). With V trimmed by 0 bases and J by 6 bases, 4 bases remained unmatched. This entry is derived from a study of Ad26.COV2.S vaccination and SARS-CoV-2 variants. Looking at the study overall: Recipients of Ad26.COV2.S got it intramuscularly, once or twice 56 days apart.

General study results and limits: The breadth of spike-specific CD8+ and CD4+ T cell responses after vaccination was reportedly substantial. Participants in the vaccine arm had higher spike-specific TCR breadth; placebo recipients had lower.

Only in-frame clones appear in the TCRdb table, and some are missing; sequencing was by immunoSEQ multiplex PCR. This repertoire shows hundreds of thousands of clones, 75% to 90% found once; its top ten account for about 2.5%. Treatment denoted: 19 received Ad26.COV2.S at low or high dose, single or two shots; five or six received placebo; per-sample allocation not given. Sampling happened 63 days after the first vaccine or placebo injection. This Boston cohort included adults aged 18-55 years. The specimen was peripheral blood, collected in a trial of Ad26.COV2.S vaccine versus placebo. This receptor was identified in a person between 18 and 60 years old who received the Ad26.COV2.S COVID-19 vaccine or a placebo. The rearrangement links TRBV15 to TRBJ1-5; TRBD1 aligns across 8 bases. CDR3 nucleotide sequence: TGTGCCACCAGCAGAGAGGACAGGGTCATTCAGCCCCAGCATTTT. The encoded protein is CATSREDRVIQPQHF.